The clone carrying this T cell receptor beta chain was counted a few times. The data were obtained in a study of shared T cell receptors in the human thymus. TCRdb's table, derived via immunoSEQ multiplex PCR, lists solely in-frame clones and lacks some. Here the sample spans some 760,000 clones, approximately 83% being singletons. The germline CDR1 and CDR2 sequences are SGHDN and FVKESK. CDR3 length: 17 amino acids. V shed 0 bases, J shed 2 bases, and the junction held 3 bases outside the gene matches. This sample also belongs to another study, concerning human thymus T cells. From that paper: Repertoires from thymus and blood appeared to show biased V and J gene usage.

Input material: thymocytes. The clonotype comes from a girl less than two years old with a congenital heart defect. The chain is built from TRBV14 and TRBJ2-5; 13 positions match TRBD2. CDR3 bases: TGTGCCAGCAGCCAAGACCGGACTAGCGGGGGTCAAGAGACCCAGTACTTC. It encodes CASSQDRTSGGQETQYF.